One sample yielded the 11 T cell receptor beta chains listed below, sequenced in a study of cytomegalovirus exposure and HLA in healthy donors. 60 Vbeta and 13 Jbeta primers were used in PCR. TCRdb's copy holds only in-frame clones and misses some; the assay was immunoSEQ multiplex PCR. Here the sample spans 150,000 or so clones, less than 80% being singletons. Sequenced: PBMCs. These receptors were taken from a man between 25 and 39 years old in good health and CMV-seronegative.

This clone was picked up a small number of times. The chain is built from TRBV4-2 and TRBJ2-7; 8 nucleotides line up with TRBD2. The trim removed 2 bases at V and 6 bases at J, leaving 12 bases unmatched. CDR1 and CDR2 from the germline V gene are LGHNA and YNFKEQ. This CDR3 spans 16 amino acids. The CDR3 is CASSQMKRGGGSEQYF. In DNA, the CDR3 is TGTGCCAGCAGCCAAATGAAAAGAGGCGGGGGGAGCGAGCAGTACTTC.

The chain links TRBV7-8 to TRBJ2-7; D unresolved. The CDR3 extends over 13 amino acids. V gave up 0 bases and J gave up 3 bases, with 6 bases separating them. CDR1 and CDR2 from the germline V gene are SGHVS and FQNEAQ. CDR3 region: CASSLALFYEQYF. CDR3 nucleotides: TGTGCCAGCAGCTTAGCGCTATTCTACGAGCAGTACTTC.

CDR3 sequence (DNA): TGCGCCAGCAGCCCACGTAGGCAGGGTCTGACCTACGAGCAGTACTTC. Its protein product is CASSPRRQGLTYEQYF. The chain employs TRBV5-1 and TRBJ2-7; D may be TRBD1 (5 bases). With 4 bases removed from V and 2 bases from J, the gap between germline ends came to 19 bases. This CDR3 has 16 residues. Germline values: CDR1 SGHRS, CDR2 YFSETQ.

The chain carries TRBV28 and TRBJ1-4; the D is unclear. CDR3 size: 12 residues. V lost 10 bases to trimming and J lost 1 base, with 7 bases between them. Germline values: CDR1 MDHEN, CDR2 SYDVKM. This CDR3 is CATRVTNEKLFF. The CDR3 DNA reads as TGTGCCACCCGAGTAACTAATGAAAAACTGTTTTTT.

There are a few counts of this clone. V is TRBV12-5 and J is TRBJ2-2; tentative D call: TRBD2 (6 bases). Germline V gene lookup returns CDR1 LGHNT and CDR2 FRNRAP. Trimming removed 4 bases at V and 1 base at J, with 7 bases between. This CDR3 region has 14 residues. In DNA form, the CDR3 reads TGTGCTAGTGGTTCGGGACTGAACACCGGGGAGCTGTTTTTT. Amino acids: CASGSGLNTGELFF.

This sequence joins TRBV2 and TRBJ2-5, with 9 bases matching TRBD1. Judging by the DNA end, TRBJ2-7 fits better; the J call may be wrong. Germline values: CDR1 SNHLY, CDR2 FYNNEI. The CDR3 is 15 amino acids. CDR3 in amino acids: CASSAGTGYPYEQYF. CDR3 sequence (DNA): TGTGCCAGCAGTGCCGGGACAGGGTATCCCTACGAGCAGTACTTC.

The chain employs TRBV18 and TRBJ2-2; 7 bases match TRBD1. CDR1 and CDR2 (germline): KGHSH, LQKENI. The CDR3 totals 14 residues. Trimming took 4 bases from V and 4 from J; bases not matched to a gene: 3. In DNA form, the CDR3 reads TGTGCCAGCTCACTAGGACAGGTCACCGGGGAGCTGTTTTTT. It translates to CASSLGQVTGELFF.

This chain connects TRBV19 to TRBJ1-1; 7 bases align to TRBD1. V was clipped by 4 bases and J by 1 base; unmatched bases: 15. This CDR3 region has 18 residues. CDR1 and CDR2 from the germline V gene are LNHDA and SQIVND (reference sequence). The CDR3 DNA is TGTGCCAGTAGTACCTCTCACGGTTACAGGGGAAGGAACACTGAAGCTTTCTTT. Its translation is CASSTSHGYRGRNTEAFF.

V usage is TRBV11-2 and J usage is TRBJ2-7; D remains unclear. V was cut by 4 bases and J by 0 bases, with 4 bases left in between. The CDR3 spans 12 residues. Germline CDR1 and CDR2: SGHAT and FQNNGV. In DNA form, the CDR3 reads TGTGCCAGCAGCTCGAGCTCCTACGAGCAGTACTTC. Protein product: CASSSSSYEQYF.

This clone was counted between two and nine times. The chain carries TRBV27 and TRBJ2-2; possible D gene TRBD1, 6 bases. CDR3 length: 14 residues. Germline-derived CDR1 and CDR2 are MNHEY and SMNVEV (reference sequence). Trimming took 9 bases from V and 3 from J, leaving 14 bases between them. The CDR3 DNA reads TGTGCCAGTAGAACAGGGCAGGACACCGGGGAGCTGTTTTTT. Protein product: CASRTGQDTGELFF.

This rearrangement joins TRBV5-1 to TRBJ1-1; 8 nucleotides agree with TRBD1. Germline V gene data show CDR1 as SGHRS and CDR2 as YFSETQ. CDR3 length equals 13 residues. J was trimmed by 8 bases and V by 4 bases; bases with no gene match: 7. CDR3 sequence reads: CASSGGTGGEAFF. As DNA, the CDR3 is TGCGCCAGCAGCGGGGGGACAGGAGGCGAAGCTTTCTTT.